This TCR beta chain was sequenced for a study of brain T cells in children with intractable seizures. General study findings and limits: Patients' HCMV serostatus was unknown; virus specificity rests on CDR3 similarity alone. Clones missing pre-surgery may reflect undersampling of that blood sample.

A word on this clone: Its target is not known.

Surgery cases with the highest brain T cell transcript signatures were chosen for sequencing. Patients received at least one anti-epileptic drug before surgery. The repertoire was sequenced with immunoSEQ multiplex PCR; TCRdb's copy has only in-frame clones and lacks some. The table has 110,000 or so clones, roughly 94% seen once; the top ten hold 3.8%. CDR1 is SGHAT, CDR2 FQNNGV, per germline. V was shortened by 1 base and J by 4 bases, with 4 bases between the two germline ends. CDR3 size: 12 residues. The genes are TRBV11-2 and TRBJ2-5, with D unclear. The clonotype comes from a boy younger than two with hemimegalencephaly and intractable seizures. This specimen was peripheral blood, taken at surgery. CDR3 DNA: TGTGCCAGCAGCTTAGTCGGAGAGACCCAGTACTTC. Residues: CASSLVGETQYF.